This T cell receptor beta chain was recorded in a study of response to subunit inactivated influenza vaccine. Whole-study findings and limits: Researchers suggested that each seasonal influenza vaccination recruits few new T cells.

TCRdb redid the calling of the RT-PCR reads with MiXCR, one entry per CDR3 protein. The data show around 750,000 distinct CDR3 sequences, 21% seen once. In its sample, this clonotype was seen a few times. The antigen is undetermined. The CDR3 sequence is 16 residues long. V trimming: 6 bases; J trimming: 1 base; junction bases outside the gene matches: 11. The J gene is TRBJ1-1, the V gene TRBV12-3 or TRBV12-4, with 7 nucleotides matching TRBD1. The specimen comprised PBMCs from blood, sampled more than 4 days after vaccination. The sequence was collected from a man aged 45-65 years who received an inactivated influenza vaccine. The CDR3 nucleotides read TGTGCCAGCAGCCTGACGACCGGGACAGCGAACACTGAAGCTTTCTTT. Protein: CASSLTTGTANTEAFF.